This is a list of T cell receptor beta chains from one sample in a study of blood T cell repertoires in COVID-19. Here immunoSEQ multiplex PCR was the method, and the copy in TCRdb shows in-frame clones only, minus some. The table lists 240,000 or so clones, about 85% of them singletons. Sequencing was carried out using peripheral blood. The receptor source for this set is a man in his sixties who had recovered from COVID-19. CDR3s include the opening cysteine and the closing phenylalanine or tryptophan. The D gene is left open where the match is weak.

v_call: TRBV2
j_call: TRBJ2-3
d_call: TRBD1
cdr3_aa: CASNTGVGSTDTQYF

v_call: TRBV29-1
j_call: TRBJ1-2
d_call: NA
cdr3_aa: CSVDRQTKDYYGYTF

v_call: TRBV6-5
j_call: TRBJ2-5
d_call: TRBD1
cdr3_aa: CASRLGTAQETQYF

v_call: TRBV2
j_call: TRBJ1-2
d_call: NA
cdr3_aa: CASSVSGNGYTF

v_call: TRBV5-3
j_call: TRBJ1-2
d_call: NA
cdr3_aa: CARSLGRGLGGYTF

v_call: TRBV24-1
j_call: TRBJ2-3
d_call: NA
cdr3_aa: CATSYGALTDTQYF

v_call: TRBV7-9
j_call: TRBJ2-7
d_call: TRBD1
cdr3_aa: CASSLLGTGPNEQYF

v_call: TRBV6-5
j_call: TRBJ1-5
d_call: TRBD1
cdr3_aa: CASSEGAWRPQHF

v_call: TRBV12-3/TRBV12-4
j_call: TRBJ2-1
d_call: NA
cdr3_aa: CASSFRQYNEQFF

v_call: TRBV7-2
j_call: TRBJ2-3
d_call: TRBD2
cdr3_aa: CASSLGRTSQYF

v_call: TRBV2
j_call: TRBJ2-7
d_call: TRBD1
cdr3_aa: CARRDRASYEQYF

v_call: TRBV6-1
j_call: TRBJ1-3
d_call: NA
cdr3_aa: CASSEGGFGNTIYF

v_call: TRBV5-6
j_call: TRBJ2-2
d_call: NA
cdr3_aa: CASSLAQGGGELFF

v_call: TRBV10-3
j_call: TRBJ2-7
d_call: NA
cdr3_aa: CAIRMMNRSYEQYF

v_call: TRBV27
j_call: TRBJ2-4
d_call: TRBD1
cdr3_aa: CASSSKDRGDIQYF

v_call: TRBV5-1
j_call: TRBJ2-5
d_call: TRBD2
cdr3_aa: CASSALAGGPRSYF

v_call: TRBV9
j_call: TRBJ1-3
d_call: TRBD1
cdr3_aa: CASSVERTGGNTIYF